Included here is one T cell receptor (beta chain) sequence, with context. Its target is not known. The data stem from a study of CD8 T cells in Susac syndrome. A quantity of roughly 0.5 to 1 ug RNA underwent reverse transcription using random hexamers. Across 54 Vbeta and 13 Jbeta, immunoSEQ multiplex PCR amplified TCR beta CDR3. TCRdb analysed the immunoSEQ multiplex PCR reads with MiXCR anew, one entry per CDR3 protein. Seen here are some 300,000 distinct CDR3 sequences, roughly 85% observed once, and the top ten hold 0.2% to 0.25%. Sequencing of TCR beta drew on CD8+ and CD4+ T cells from blood. The multiple sclerosis controls were treatment-naive patients, and their relapsing-remitting disease was stable or active. V was pared by 3 bases and J by 5 bases, with 13 bases between. This CDR3 has 15 amino acids. CDR1 and CDR2 from the germline V gene are SEHNR and FQNEAQ (reference sequence). Study conclusions and caveats: Only a relatively small number of individuals were included in the TCR sequencing and HLA analysis.

This clonotype was obtained from a human donor with multiple sclerosis. Sample: CD8+ T cells from PBMCs. The chain joins TRBV7-9 to TRBJ1-4; a possible D gene is TRBD1 (6 bases). The CDR3 sequence is CASSFEQGLNEKLFF. As DNA, the CDR3 is TGTGCCAGCAGCTTTGAACAGGGCCTCAATGAAAAACTGTTTTTT.